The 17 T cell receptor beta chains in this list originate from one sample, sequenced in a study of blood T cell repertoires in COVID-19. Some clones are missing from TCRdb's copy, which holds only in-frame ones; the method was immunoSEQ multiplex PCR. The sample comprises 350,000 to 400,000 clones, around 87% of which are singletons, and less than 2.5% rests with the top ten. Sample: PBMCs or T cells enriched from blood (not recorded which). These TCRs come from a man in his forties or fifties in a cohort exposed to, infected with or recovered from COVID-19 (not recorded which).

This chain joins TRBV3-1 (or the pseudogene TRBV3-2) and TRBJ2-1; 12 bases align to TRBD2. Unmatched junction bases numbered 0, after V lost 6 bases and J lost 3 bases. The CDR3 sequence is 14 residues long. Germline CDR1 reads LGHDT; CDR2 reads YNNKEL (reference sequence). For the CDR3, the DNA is TGTGCCAGCAGGACTAGCGGGAGCTACAATGAGCAGTTCTTC. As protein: CASRTSGSYNEQFF.

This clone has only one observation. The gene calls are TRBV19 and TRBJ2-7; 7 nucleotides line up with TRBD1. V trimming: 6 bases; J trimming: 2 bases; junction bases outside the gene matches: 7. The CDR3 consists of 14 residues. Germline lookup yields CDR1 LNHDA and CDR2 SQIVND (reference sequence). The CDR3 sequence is CASRAPGQTYEQYF. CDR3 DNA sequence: TGTGCCAGTAGAGCACCGGGACAGACCTACGAGCAGTACTTC.

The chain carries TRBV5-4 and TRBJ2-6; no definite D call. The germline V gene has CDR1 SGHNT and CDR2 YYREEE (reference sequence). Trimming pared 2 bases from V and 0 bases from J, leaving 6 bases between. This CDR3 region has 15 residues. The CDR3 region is CASSLRSSGANVLTF. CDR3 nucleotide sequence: TGTGCCAGCAGCTTAAGGAGCTCTGGGGCCAACGTCCTGACTTTC.

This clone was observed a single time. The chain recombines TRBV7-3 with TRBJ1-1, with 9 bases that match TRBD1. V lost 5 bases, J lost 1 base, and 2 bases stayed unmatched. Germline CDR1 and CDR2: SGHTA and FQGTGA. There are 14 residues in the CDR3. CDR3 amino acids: CASSPGQGNTEAFF. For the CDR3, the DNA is TGTGCCAGCAGCCCGGGACAGGGGAACACTGAAGCTTTCTTT.

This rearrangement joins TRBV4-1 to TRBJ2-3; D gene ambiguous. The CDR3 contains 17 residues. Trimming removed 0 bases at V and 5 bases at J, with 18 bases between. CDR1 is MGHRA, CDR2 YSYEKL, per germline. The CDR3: CASSQDFLAGYGDTQYF. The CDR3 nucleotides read TGCGCCAGCAGCCAAGATTTTTTGGCCGGGTATGGAGATACGCAGTATTTT.

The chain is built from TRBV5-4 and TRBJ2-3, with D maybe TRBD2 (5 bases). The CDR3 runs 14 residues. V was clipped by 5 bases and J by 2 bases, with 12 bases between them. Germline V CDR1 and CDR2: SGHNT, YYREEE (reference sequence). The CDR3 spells CASRLEEYTDTQYF. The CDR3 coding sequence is TGTGCCAGCAGACTGGAGGAGTACACAGATACGCAGTATTTT.

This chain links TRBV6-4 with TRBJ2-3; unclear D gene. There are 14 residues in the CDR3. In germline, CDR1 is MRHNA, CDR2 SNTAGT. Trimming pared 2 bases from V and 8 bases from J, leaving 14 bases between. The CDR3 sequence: CASSDSIAFGTQYF. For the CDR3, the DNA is TGTGCCAGCAGTGACAGTATTGCATTCGGTACGCAGTATTTT.

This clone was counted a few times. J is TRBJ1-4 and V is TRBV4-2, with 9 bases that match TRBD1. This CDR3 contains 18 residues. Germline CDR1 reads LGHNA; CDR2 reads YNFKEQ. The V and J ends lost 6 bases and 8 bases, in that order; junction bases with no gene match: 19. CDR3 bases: TGTGCCAGCAGGAGGGGGGGGGACAGGGACTCGAGATTGGAAAAACTGTTTTTT. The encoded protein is CASRRGGDRDSRLEKLFF.

CDR3 region: CASSPPSGRSYEQYF. The CDR3 region has the DNA TGTGCCAGCAGCCCCCCTAGCGGGAGATCCTACGAGCAGTACTTC. The chain joins TRBV3-1 (or the pseudogene TRBV3-2) to TRBJ2-7, with TRBD2 identical over 10 bases. CDR3 length: 15 residues. With 4 bases clipped from V and 1 base from J, the junction kept 4 bases outside the gene matches. CDR1 is LGHDT and CDR2 is YNNKEL in the germline V gene (reference sequence).

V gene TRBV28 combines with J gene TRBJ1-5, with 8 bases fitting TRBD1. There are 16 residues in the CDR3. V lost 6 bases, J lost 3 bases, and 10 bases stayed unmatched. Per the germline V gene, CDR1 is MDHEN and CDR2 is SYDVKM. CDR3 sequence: CASSPDRGAYNQPQHF. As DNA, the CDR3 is TGTGCCAGCAGCCCAGACAGGGGAGCTTACAATCAGCCCCAGCATTTT.

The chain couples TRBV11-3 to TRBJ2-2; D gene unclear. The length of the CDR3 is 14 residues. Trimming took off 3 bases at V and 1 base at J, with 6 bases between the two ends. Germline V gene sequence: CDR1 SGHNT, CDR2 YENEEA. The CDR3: CASSFNGNTGELFF. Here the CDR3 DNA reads TGTGCCAGCAGCTTTAACGGGAACACCGGGGAGCTGTTTTTT.

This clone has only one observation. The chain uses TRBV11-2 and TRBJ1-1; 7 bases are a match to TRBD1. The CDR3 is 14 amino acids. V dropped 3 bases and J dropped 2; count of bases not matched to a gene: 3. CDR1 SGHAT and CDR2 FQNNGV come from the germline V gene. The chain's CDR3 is CASSFNRGNTEAFF. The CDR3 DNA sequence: TGTGCCAGCAGCTTTAACAGGGGAAACACTGAAGCTTTCTTT.

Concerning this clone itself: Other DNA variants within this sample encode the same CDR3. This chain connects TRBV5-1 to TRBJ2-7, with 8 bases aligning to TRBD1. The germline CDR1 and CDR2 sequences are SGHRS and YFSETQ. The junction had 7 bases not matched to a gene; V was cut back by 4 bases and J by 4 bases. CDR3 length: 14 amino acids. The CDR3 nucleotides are TGCGCCAGCAGCCGGGGGCAGGGGGCTTACGAGCAGTACTTC. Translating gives CASSRGQGAYEQYF.

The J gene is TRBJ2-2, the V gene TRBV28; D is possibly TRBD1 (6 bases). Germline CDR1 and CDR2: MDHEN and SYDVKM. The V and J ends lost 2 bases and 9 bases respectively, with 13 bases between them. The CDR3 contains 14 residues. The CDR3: CASSLDTTGRELFF. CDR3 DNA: TGTGCCAGCAGTTTAGACACGACAGGAAGGGAGCTGTTTTTT.

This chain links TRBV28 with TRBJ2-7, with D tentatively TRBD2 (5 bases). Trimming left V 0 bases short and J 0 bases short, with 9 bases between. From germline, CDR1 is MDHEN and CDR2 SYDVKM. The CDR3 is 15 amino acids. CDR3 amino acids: CASSLWRAISYEQYF. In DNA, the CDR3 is TGTGCCAGCAGTTTATGGCGGGCAATCTCCTACGAGCAGTACTTC.

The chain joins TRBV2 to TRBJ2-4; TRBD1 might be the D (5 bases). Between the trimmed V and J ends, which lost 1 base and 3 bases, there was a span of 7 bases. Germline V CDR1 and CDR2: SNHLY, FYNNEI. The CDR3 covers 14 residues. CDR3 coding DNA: TGTGCCAGCAGTGAAGTGACAGTCAAAAACATTCAGTACTTC. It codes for CASSEVTVKNIQYF.

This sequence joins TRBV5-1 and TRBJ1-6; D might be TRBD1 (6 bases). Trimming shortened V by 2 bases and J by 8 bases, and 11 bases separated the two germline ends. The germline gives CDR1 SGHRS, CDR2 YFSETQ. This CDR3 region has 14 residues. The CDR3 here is CASSFGGPDSPLHF. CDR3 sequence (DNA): TGCGCCAGCAGCTTCGGGGGGCCCGATTCACCCCTCCACTTT.